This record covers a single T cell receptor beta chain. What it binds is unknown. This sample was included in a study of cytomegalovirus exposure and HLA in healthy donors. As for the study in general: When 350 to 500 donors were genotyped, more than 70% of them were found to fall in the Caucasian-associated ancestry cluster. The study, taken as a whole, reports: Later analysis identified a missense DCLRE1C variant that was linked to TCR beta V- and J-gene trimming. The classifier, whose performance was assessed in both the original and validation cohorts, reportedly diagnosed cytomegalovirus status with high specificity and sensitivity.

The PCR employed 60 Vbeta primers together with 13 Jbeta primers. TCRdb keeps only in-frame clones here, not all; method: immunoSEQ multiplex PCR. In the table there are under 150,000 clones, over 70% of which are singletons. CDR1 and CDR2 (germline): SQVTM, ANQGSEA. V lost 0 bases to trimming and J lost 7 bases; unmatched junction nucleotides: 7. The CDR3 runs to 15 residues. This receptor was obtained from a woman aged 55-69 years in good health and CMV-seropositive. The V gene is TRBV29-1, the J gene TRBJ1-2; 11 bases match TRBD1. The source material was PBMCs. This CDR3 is CSVEDPGQGAVGYTF. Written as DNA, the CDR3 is TGCAGCGTTGAAGATCCAGGACAGGGGGCGGTTGGCTACACCTTC.